This T cell receptor (beta chain) was obtained from a study of blood T cell repertoires in COVID-19. Whole-study context: Acute-phase and convalescent COVID-19 samples originated in the United States, Italy and Spain. In each case, the material was cDNA or gDNA derived from T cells, B-cell-depleted T cells, or PBMCs.

Per the original methods: Using reference gene primer amplification, nucleated cell counts were estimated. Generated by immunoSEQ multiplex PCR, the TCRdb table keeps only in-frame clones and is missing some. V and J calls and clone size are as listed in that table; D and trimming were resolved from the DNA. The sample records over 150,000 clones, roughly 89% being singletons. Per germline, CDR1 LGHDT and CDR2 YNNKEL (reference sequence). The CDR3 extends over 14 amino acids. V gave up 4 bases and J gave up 5 bases; unmatched junction bases: 4. This clonotype was obtained from a woman aged 55-69 years who had recovered from COVID-19. This chain links TRBV3-1 (or the pseudogene TRBV3-2) with TRBJ2-3, with 9 bases fitting TRBD2. The sequenced sample consisted of peripheral blood. The CDR3 protein is CASSRPAGGDTQYF. In nucleotides, the CDR3 is TGTGCCAGCAGCCGCCCAGCGGGGGGAGATACGCAGTATTTT.